This section outlines one T cell receptor (beta chain) sequence together with its context. The sample holds a few counts of this clonotype. The specificity of this receptor is unknown. Per-base qualities were not stored, and no clone one base away is much larger. Inclusive of the bounding cysteine and phenylalanine, the CDR3 is 16 residues long. CDR3 DNA only is kept here, 48 bases in frame from base 1. The germline V gene encodes CDR1 MNHEY and CDR2 SMNVEV (reference sequence). Relative to germline, V is 3 bases shorter and J is 4 bases shorter, with 15 bases between their ends. This record belongs to a study of T cells in Graves' hyperthyroidism and ophthalmopathy (dated by TCRdb to between 2017 and 2020). With regard to the full study: Peripheral blood was sampled at the time of initial diagnosis, prior to any treatment. The paper reports TCR Vbeta CDR3 sequencing of 135 peripheral blood samples: some 44 ophthalmopathy, under 80 hyperthyroidism and around 17 progressor patients. Following sampling, methimazole starting at 30 mg daily was given to hyperthyroidism patients, and high-dose intravenous methylprednisolone was given to ophthalmopathy patients. To identify distinguishing TCR V-J signatures, a discovery cohort of roughly 100 patients was used, comprising 43 with Graves' ophthalmopathy and some 60 with stable Graves' hyperthyroidism. An independent validation cohort of around 19 hyperthyroidism patients and about 16 patients who later progressed to ophthalmopathy tested prospective prediction of ophthalmopathy. Thyroid tissue and blood T-cell repertoires from about six Graves' hyperthyroidism patients were also compared in the study. For training and testing, the 100 patients in the discovery cohort were randomly divided in a 7:3 ratio.

Stable Graves' hyperthyroidism was defined as the absence of progression to ophthalmopathy over 18 months of follow-up. Hyperthyroidism patients were newly diagnosed, had a disease duration of under 2 months, and were aged 18 to 65 years. Exclusion was applied to patients with uncontrolled infections, other autoimmune diseases, pregnancy or lactation. Diagnoses relied on clinical symptoms, serum thyroxine and TRAb, thyroid ultrasound and orbital computed tomography. Ficoll-Paque density gradient centrifugation was used to isolate PBMCs from approximately 10 ml of fresh peripheral blood. Total RNA was extracted using Trizol reagent, and RNA quality was assessed on an Agilent 2100 Bioanalyzer. Results the study describes overall, beyond this receptor: No statistical method was used to fix the sample size in advance, and group allocation was not hidden from the investigators. In validation, progression to ophthalmopathy was predicted by the model with around 70% sensitivity and roughly 76% specificity, a median of approximately 7.1 months before onset. Most expanded thyroid clonotypes (frequency above 0.001) were also detected in blood, suggesting blood repertoires may reflect thyroid immune responses. A 13 V-J signature model separated ophthalmopathy from stable hyperthyroidism, with nearly 90% sensitivity and 81.08% specificity in cross-validation and 80%/75% in testing.

The TCR beta CDR3 regions were amplified from the RNA transcripts. For the first round of RT-PCR on the TCR CDR3, the HTBI primer set was used together with the Qiagen OneStep RT-PCR kit. The libraries were constructed in a second round of multiplex PCR and then size-selected and purified. Paired-end sequencing of the libraries was performed with 100 bp reads on an Illumina HiSeq2000. The published analysis was carried out like this. SOAPnuke was used to process the raw data, removing reads that contained adapters or uncalled bases, had a mean Phred below 15, or lacked an exact match to the constant primer or identifier. COPE v1.2.5 was used to merge high-quality paired reads, and clonotypes were defined as unique nucleotide sequences. MiTCR v1.1 was used to align clonotypes to the IMGT TRBV, TRBD and TRBJ reference segments. The analysis included only V-J combinations with a frequency above 0.0001, which together covered about 99% of the repertoires. The TCS score was defined as the ratio of F50 (clonal expansion) to E x V (chaos), calculated using BLOSUM62-based TCRdist between CDR3 peptides within each V-J. Welch's t-statistics and random forest reduced around 520 V-J features to about 12, which were used in a naive Bayes classifier (R e1071). The public reads were reprocessed in TCRdb via fastp at Q25 and MiXCR, keeping in-frame beta chains. Each entry merges the rows of one CDR3 protein and shows their most common DNA and genes. These V and J calls are TCRdb output, not the study's own analysis. For this sample there are 250,000 to 350,000 distinct CDR3 sequences; 16% appear just once. In total, the top ten clones hold 33% of the sample.

Material for sequencing was blood. The sequence links TRBV27 to TRBJ2-2; the D gene remains uncertain. The receptor comes from a man aged 25-45 years with Graves' hyperthyroidism. CDR3 region: CASSFDYLMGTGELFF. The DNA sequence is as follows: TGTGCCAGCAGTTTTGATTACCTAATGGGCACCGGGGAGCTGTTTTTT.